One and the same sample provided the 18 T cell receptor beta chains below, sequenced in a study of a mutant IDH1 vaccine in newly diagnosed glioma. The assay was immunoSEQ multiplex PCR, and TCRdb's table has in-frame clones only and misses some. The sample contains about 30,000 clones, around 80% of which appear only once. These receptors are not linked to any known antigen. The time point was: week 23, last vaccination. Doses consisted of 300 ug of mutant IDH1 20-mer peptide each, paired with topical imiquimod. Material: PBMCs, obtained from a glioma patient whose treatment included an IDH1 peptide vaccine. The origin of the receptors is a woman between 18 and 29 years old with glioma.

This CDR3 is CASSYPDRAYGYTF. The DNA of the CDR3 is TGTGCCAGCAGCTACCCAGACAGGGCCTATGGCTACACCTTC. This chain uses TRBV7-9 with TRBJ1-2; 7 bases line up with TRBD1. Trimming took 4 bases from V and 4 from J; bases not matched to a gene: 6. Germline V gene sequence: CDR1 SEHNR, CDR2 FQNEAQ (reference sequence). The CDR3 consists of 14 residues. Together with reference TRBV7-9 and TRBJ1-2, the CDR3 gives the full variable domain: DTGVSQNPRHKITKRGQNVTFRCDPISEHNRLYWYRQTLGQGPEFLTYFQNEAQLEKSRLLSDRFSAERPKGSFSTLEIQRTEQGDSAMYLCASSYPDRAYGYTFGSGTRLTVV.

The chain couples TRBV2 to TRBJ1-1, with 9 bases lining up with TRBD1. Germline CDR1 SNHLY, CDR2 FYNNEI. The junction had 20 bases not matched to a gene; V was cut back by 7 bases and J by 5 bases. The CDR3 runs to 18 residues. Written as DNA, the CDR3 is TGTGCCAGCACGGATTCGGATGGGCTGGGACAGGGTTATACTGAAGCTTTCTTT. This codes for CASTDSDGLGQGYTEAFF.

The CDR3 sequence is CASSYSSELFF. The DNA of the CDR3 is TGTGCCAGCAGTTATTCGAGTGAGCTGTTTTTT. V is TRBV6-6 and J is TRBJ2-2, with D uncertain. Germline V gives CDR1 MNHNY, CDR2 SVGAGI (reference sequence). Trimming stripped 3 bases from V and 11 bases from J, with 7 bases between. This CDR3 region has 11 residues.

The chain joins TRBV18 to TRBJ1-6, with no clear D. Germline CDR1 is KGHSH and CDR2 is LQKENI. V was cut by 3 bases and J by 0 bases, with 9 bases left in between. CDR3 size: 16 residues. The CDR3 spells CASSPPGSSYNSPLHF. The CDR3 coding sequence is TGTGCCAGCTCACCCCCGGGGAGCTCCTATAATTCACCCCTCCACTTT.

The CDR3 spells CASSLRTSVQFF. In nucleotides, the CDR3 is TGTGCCAGCAGCCTCCGGACTAGCGTGCAGTTCTTC. The J gene is TRBJ2-1, the V gene TRBV7-2, with 9 bases identical to TRBD2. V trimming: 5 bases; J trimming: 12 bases; junction bases outside the gene matches: 5. CDR1 is SGHTA and CDR2 is FQGNSA in the germline V gene. The CDR3 loop spans 12 amino acids.

This clone was counted a single time. The chain is built from TRBV7-2 and TRBJ2-7; D gene uncertain. Germline V gives CDR1 SGHTA, CDR2 FQGNSA. This CDR3 region has 14 residues. V lost 5 bases and J 2 bases, leaving 13 bases between the germline ends. The CDR3 loop is CASSRSTATYEQYF. DNA for the CDR3: TGTGCCAGCAGCCGCTCTACAGCTACCTACGAGCAGTACTTC.

The rearrangement joins TRBV7-9 to TRBJ2-5; weak D call: TRBD2 (6 bases). The CDR3 spans 15 residues. Germline assignment: CDR1 SEHNR and CDR2 FQNEAQ (reference sequence). Trimming stripped 7 bases from V and 5 bases from J, with 20 bases between. The CDR3 is CASTPPLGGGETQYF. CDR3 coding DNA: TGTGCCAGCACCCCTCCCCTCGGCGGAGGGGAGACCCAGTACTTC.

This sequence joins TRBV9 and TRBJ2-7; TRBD1 or TRBD2 may be the D gene (5 bases each). The V gene lost 4 bases and the J gene lost 2 bases, with 10 bases spanning the gap. This CDR3 is 13 amino acids long. CDR1 and CDR2 (germline): SGDLS, YYNGEE. CDR3 region: CASSRGAPYEQYF. The CDR3 DNA sequence: TGTGCCAGCAGCAGAGGGGCTCCCTACGAGCAGTACTTC. The full variable domain, in which reference TRBV9 and TRBJ2-7 provide the parts outside the CDR3, is DSGVTQTPKHLITATGQRVTLRCSPRSGDLSVYWYQQSLDQGLQFLIQYYNGEERAKGNILERFSAQQFPDLHSELNLSSLELGDSALYFCASSRGAPYEQYFGPGTRLTVT.

CDR3 sequence (DNA): TGTGCCAGCAGCTTCAGCTACGAGCAGTACTTC. Protein: CASSFSYEQYF. The chain is built from TRBV5-8 and TRBJ2-7; no clear D gene. V was shortened by 2 bases and J by 3 bases, with 3 bases between the two germline ends. Per the germline V gene, CDR1 is SGHTS and CDR2 is YDEGEE. The CDR3 sequence is 11 residues long.

Comments on this clone: In the same sample, other DNA sequences code for this CDR3. The chain's CDR3 is CASSIGNTEAFF. The CDR3 DNA sequence: TGTGCCAGTAGTATAGGGAACACTGAAGCTTTCTTT. This sequence joins TRBV19 and TRBJ1-1; no clear D gene. The CDR3 sequence is 12 residues long. Germline assignment: CDR1 LNHDA and CDR2 SQIVND (reference sequence). V lost 1 base, J lost 1 base, and 1 base lay in between.

J is TRBJ2-5 and V is TRBV7-9; the match to TRBD2 covers 14 bases. CDR1 is SEHNR and CDR2 is FQNEAQ in the germline V gene (reference sequence). The junction had 9 bases not matched to a gene; V was cut back by 1 base and J by 5 bases. The CDR3 has 18 residues. CDR3 region: CASSLGGTSGGSLETQYF. The CDR3 region has the DNA TGTGCCAGCAGCTTAGGGGGGACTAGCGGGGGATCCCTCGAGACCCAGTACTTC.

This clone was found a few times. The chain carries TRBV28 and TRBJ1-1; D possibly corresponds to TRBD1 (5 bases). Per the germline V gene, CDR1 is MDHEN and CDR2 is SYDVKM. This CDR3 has 15 amino acids. Between the trimmed V and J ends, which lost 2 bases and 0 bases, there was a span of 10 bases. Here the CDR3 reads CASSLTGRMNTEAFF. The DNA for the CDR3 is TGTGCCAGCAGTTTAACGGGACGGATGAACACTGAAGCTTTCTTT.

The genes are TRBV6-1 and TRBJ1-6; D is undetermined. Germline V lookup: CDR1 MNHNS, CDR2 SASEGT. CDR3 length: 13 amino acids. Trimming took 2 bases from V and 7 from J, leaving 6 bases between them. The chain's CDR3 is CASSEQRNSPLHF. The CDR3 DNA reads TGTGCCAGCAGTGAACAGAGAAATTCACCCCTCCACTTT.

This clone was observed a few times. V and J are TRBV29-1 and TRBJ1-1; no clear D gene. The CDR3 runs to 12 residues. Germline CDR1 and CDR2: SQVTM and ANQGSEA. The V and J ends lost 3 bases and 7 bases respectively, with 12 bases between them. CDR3 in DNA: TGCAGCGTTGATGAGCCTGGCGGTGAAGCTTTCTTT. Translated, it gives CSVDEPGGEAFF.

The chain has TRBV29-1 and TRBJ2-1; tentative D call: TRBD2 (5 bases). Germline CDR1 SQVTM, CDR2 ANQGSEA. With 7 bases removed from V and 1 base from J, the gap between germline ends came to 11 bases. The CDR3 runs to 13 residues. The CDR3 reads CSAKEGSYNEQFF. The CDR3 DNA follows: TGCAGCGCGAAAGAGGGATCCTACAATGAGCAGTTCTTC.

The chain combines TRBV18 with TRBJ2-2; possibly TRBD2 for D (6 bases). Trimming removed 4 bases from V and 5 bases from J, with 11 bases in between. This CDR3 has 14 residues. CDR1 is KGHSH, CDR2 LQKENI, per germline. The CDR3 here is CASSRLSGTGELFF. In nucleotides, the CDR3 is TGTGCCAGCTCACGGTTAAGCGGGACCGGGGAGCTGTTTTTT.

The rearrangement uses TRBV7-8 and TRBJ1-6, with no clear D. The CDR3 contains 13 residues. V gave up 4 bases and J gave up 3 bases, with 4 bases separating them. CDR1 SGHVS and CDR2 FQNEAQ come from the germline V gene. The CDR3 DNA reads TGTGCCAGCAGCTCGAACTATAATTCACCCCTCCACTTT. Translated: CASSSNYNSPLHF.

V and J are TRBV7-9 and TRBJ2-3; 9 nucleotides match TRBD1. Germline values: CDR1 SEHNR, CDR2 FQNEAQ (reference sequence). Germline trimming cut 5 bases from V and 6 bases from J; bases unmatched to any gene: 15. This CDR3 has 17 residues. The CDR3 is CASSPTRDRVYWDTQYF. As DNA, the CDR3 is TGTGCCAGCAGCCCTACCCGGGACAGGGTGTATTGGGATACGCAGTATTTT.